This T cell receptor beta chain was sequenced for a study of Ad26.COV2.S vaccination and SARS-CoV-2 variants. Looking at the study overall: Enrollment placed the donor in the COV1001 Ad26.COV2.S trial arm.

The treatment is: around 19 received Ad26.COV2.S at low or high dose, single or two shots; several received placebo; per-sample allocation not given. Sample collection was performed on day 63 after the first vaccine or placebo injection. Boston supplied an adult donor aged 18-55 years. Using immunoSEQ multiplex PCR, the repertoire was profiled, and TCRdb retains in-frame clones only, with some absent. Among 380,000 or so clones listed, around nine tenths were seen once. This CDR3 contains 15 residues. Trimming pared 2 bases from V and 0 bases from J, leaving 7 bases between. Germline V CDR1 and CDR2: MNHEY, SVGAGI.

The source of this sequence is a person aged 18 to 65 who received the Ad26.COV2.S COVID-19 vaccine or a placebo. The starting material was peripheral blood, obtained in a trial of Ad26.COV2.S vaccine versus placebo. The J gene is TRBJ2-2, the V gene TRBV6-5; D gene ambiguous. The CDR3 DNA reads TGTGCCAGCAGTTACGGGGAAACGAACACCGGGGAGCTGTTTTTT. This codes for CASSYGETNTGELFF.